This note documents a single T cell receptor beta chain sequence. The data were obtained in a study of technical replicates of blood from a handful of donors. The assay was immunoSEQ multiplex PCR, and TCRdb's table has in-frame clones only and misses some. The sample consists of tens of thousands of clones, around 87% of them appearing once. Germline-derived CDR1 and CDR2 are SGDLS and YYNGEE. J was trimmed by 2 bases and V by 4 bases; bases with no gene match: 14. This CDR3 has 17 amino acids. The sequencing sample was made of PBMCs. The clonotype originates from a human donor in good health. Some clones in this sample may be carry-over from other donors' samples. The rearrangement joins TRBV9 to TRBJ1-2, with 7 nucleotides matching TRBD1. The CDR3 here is CASSTRGADRLNYGYTF. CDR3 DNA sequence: TGTGCCAGCAGCACTCGAGGGGCGGACAGGCTCAACTATGGCTACACCTTC.